This record looks at one T cell receptor beta chain sequence and its context. The antigen is not known. The time point denotes: patch test 2, 6 weeks after DPC sensitization. Treatment described: therapeutic diphenylcyclopropenone sensitization with weekly scalp DPC. Ahead of applying each patch test, blood was sampled. These data come from a study of human T cells and chemical hapten exposure. The wider study: Each patient's scalp received weekly diphenylcyclopropenone throughout the approximately 24-week study.

It was the library that attached unique molecular identifiers to individual cDNA molecules. TCRdb re-called the RACE reads through MiXCR, storing one row per CDR3 protein. This sample carries about 380,000 distinct CDR3 sequences, about 6% of them seen once, and the ten largest clones take about 6%. Whole-study results and caveats: Versus controls, expanded TCRs had significantly more large CDR3 similarity clusters.

Source: whole blood, taken in connection with sensitization to the hapten diphenylcyclopropenone (DPC). The receptor was derived from a woman between 18 and 30 years old with alopecia areata. Some clones in this sample may be carry-over from other donors' samples.

Here the CDR3 DNA reads TGCAGTGCTAGAGACCGGGACAGGGGGGGTAATTCACCCCTCCACTTT. Protein: CSARDRDRGGNSPLHF. V usage is TRBV20-1 and J usage is TRBJ1-6, with 11 bases aligning to TRBD1. CDR1 is DFQATT, CDR2 SNEGSKA, per germline (reference sequence). The CDR3 spans 16 residues. J gave up 6 bases and V 0 bases, and 4 bases lay outside the gene matches.